These 10 T cell receptor beta chains came from one sample sequenced in a study of memory CD4+ T cells and cytomegalovirus serostatus. Profiling relied on immunoSEQ multiplex PCR, and the TCRdb table lists in-frame clones only, not all of them. The repertoire holds about 50,000 clones, with about three quarters as singletons. The sort gate was single viable CD3+CD4+CD8-CD45RO+ cells for memory CD4+ T cells. Sequencing was performed on memory CD4+ T cells from blood. Receptor source: an adult in good health and CMV-seronegative.

The V call is TRBV7-9, the J call TRBJ2-4; 8 bases are shared with TRBD2. Trimming at V came to 2 bases and at J to 1 base, leaving 10 bases not matched to a gene. Germline lookup yields CDR1 SEHNR and CDR2 FQNEAQ (reference sequence). The CDR3 contains 18 residues. DNA for the CDR3: TGTGCCAGCAGCTTACCGCGTCGGCTAGCGGGCGCCAAAAACATTCAGTACTTC. Protein sequence: CASSLPRRLAGAKNIQYF.

This rearrangement joins TRBV7-6 to TRBJ2-1; 7 nucleotides line up with TRBD2. The germline V gene has CDR1 SGHVS and CDR2 FNYEAQ. Trimming took 6 bases from V and 5 from J; bases not matched to a gene: 7. The CDR3 is 14 amino acids. The DNA of the CDR3 is TGTGCCAGCAGGGCTAGCGGAGCCCACAATGAGCAGTTCTTC. It specifies CASRASGAHNEQFF. The full variable domain, in which reference TRBV7-6 and TRBJ2-1 provide the parts outside the CDR3, is GAGVSQSPRYKVTKRGQDVALRCDPISGHVSLYWYRQALGQGPEFLTYFNYEAQQDKSGLPNDRFSAERPEGSISTLTIQRTEQRDSAMYRCASRASGAHNEQFFGPGTRLTVL.

This clone was counted only a few times. The identical CDR3 is also encoded by other nucleotide sequences in the sample. This chain joins TRBV5-1 and TRBJ1-5, with D hard to call. Germline values: CDR1 SGHRS, CDR2 YFSETQ. Trimming removed 2 bases from V and 4 bases from J, with 7 bases in between. This CDR3 is 13 amino acids long. CDR3 in DNA: TGCGCCAGCAGCTTCGGCCCTAATCAGCCCCAGCATTTT. This encodes CASSFGPNQPQHF.

The chain links TRBV5-1 to TRBJ2-5; no definite D call. Trimming shortened V by 0 bases and J by 4 bases, and 7 bases separated the two germline ends. The V gene's germline CDR1 is SGHRS and CDR2 YFSETQ. The CDR3 has 13 residues. This CDR3 is CASSLDNLETQYF. CDR3 sequence (DNA): TGCGCCAGCAGCTTGGACAACTTAGAGACCCAGTACTTC.

This clone was found a few times. The chain combines TRBV7-9 with TRBJ2-2, with D possibly matching TRBD2 (5 bases). Per the germline V gene, CDR1 is SEHNR and CDR2 is FQNEAQ (reference sequence). The CDR3 is 16 amino acids. V lost 6 bases and J lost 2, with 16 bases in between. The CDR3 here is CASSQRAGLNTGELFF. The CDR3 DNA is TGTGCCAGCAGTCAGAGGGCCGGTTTAAACACCGGGGAGCTGTTTTTT.

The chain recombines TRBV29-1 with TRBJ1-2; possible D gene TRBD1, 5 bases. The length of the CDR3 is 15 residues. V was pared by 4 bases and J by 0 bases, with 15 bases between. Germline V gives CDR1 SQVTM, CDR2 ANQGSEA. CDR3 region: CSVGEGQGTNYGYTF. The CDR3 DNA follows: TGCAGCGTTGGGGAGGGGCAAGGCACTAACTATGGCTACACCTTC.

This clone came up a few times. This chain links TRBV30 with TRBJ1-3, with TRBD1 as a possible D gene (6 bases). The germline V and J ends were trimmed by 0 bases and 0 bases, with 15 bases remaining between them. The CDR3 covers 17 residues. Germline assignment: CDR1 GTSNPN and CDR2 SVGIG (reference sequence). The CDR3 coding sequence is TGTGCCTGGAGTGTACGGTGGGGGGCGATCTCTGGAAACACCATATATTTT. This translates into CAWSVRWGAISGNTIYF.

This chain links TRBV27 with TRBJ1-3, with 7 bases lining up with TRBD1. The junction had 12 bases not matched to a gene; V was cut back by 6 bases and J by 10 bases. The CDR3 consists of 14 residues. Germline loops: CDR1 MNHEY, CDR2 SMNVEV (reference sequence). CDR3: CASRTTGNGGTIYF. As DNA, the CDR3 is TGTGCCAGCAGAACGACAGGGAATGGGGGGACCATATATTTT.

V usage is TRBV5-1 and J usage is TRBJ2-2; possibly TRBD1 for D (5 bases). Trimming removed 3 bases from V and 0 bases from J, with 12 bases in between. Germline lookup yields CDR1 SGHRS and CDR2 YFSETQ. The CDR3 consists of 16 residues. The CDR3, as DNA: TGCGCCAGCAGCTCCTTAGGGGTTTCGAACACCGGGGAGCTGTTTTTT. Translation gives CASSSLGVSNTGELFF.

This sequence joins TRBV5-6 and TRBJ2-3, with TRBD2 as a possible D gene (7 bases). This CDR3 has 15 residues. Germline CDR1 SGHDT, CDR2 YYEEEE. Trimming removed 2 bases at V and 2 bases at J, with 12 bases between. CDR3: CASSLIGGPTDTQYF. The DNA for the CDR3 is TGTGCCAGCAGCTTAATCGGGGGGCCCACAGATACGCAGTATTTT.